One sample yielded the 14 T cell receptor beta chains listed below, sequenced in a study of OX40 agonist ivuxolimab in advanced cancers. Assay used: immunoSEQ multiplex PCR; TCRdb lists only in-frame clones, some missing. The profile shows tens of thousands of clones, approximately 86% of them singletons. The sample in question was CD4+ or CD8+ T cells sorted from blood, obtained in a trial of the OX40 agonist ivuxolimab. The receptors come from an adult with an advanced solid tumor such as melanoma, head and neck, liver or kidney cancer.

Within the sample, this clone is medium-sized (0.01 to 0.1%). The chain recombines TRBV5-1 with TRBJ1-4; no clear D. Germline V gene lookup returns CDR1 SGHRS and CDR2 YFSETQ. The CDR3 is 12 amino acids. Trimming cost V 0 bases and J 10 bases, with 7 bases left between them. The CDR3 region has the DNA TGCGCCAGCAGCTTGGCCGAGGGAAAACTGTTTTTT. It yields the protein CASSLAEGKLFF.

The chain couples TRBV5-1 to TRBJ1-4; the D gene is possibly TRBD1 (5 bases). CDR3 length: 15 residues. Trimming removed 3 bases from V and 5 bases from J, with 14 bases in between. Germline lookup yields CDR1 SGHRS and CDR2 YFSETQ. The CDR3, as DNA: TGCGCCAGCAGCTACCGTGAGGGGCGAAATGAAAAACTGTTTTTT. This sequence encodes CASSYREGRNEKLFF.

The chain has TRBV7-9 and TRBJ1-2; unclear D gene. Germline CDR1 reads SEHNR; CDR2 reads FQNEAQ (reference sequence). With 0 bases removed from V and 4 bases from J, the gap between germline ends came to 12 bases. The CDR3 consists of 15 residues. The CDR3 spells CASSLAGGSGYGYTF. The CDR3 nucleotides are TGTGCCAGCAGCTTAGCGGGAGGGAGCGGCTATGGCTACACCTTC.

The chain recombines TRBV5-5 with TRBJ2-7; tentatively, D is TRBD1 (6 bases). Germline-derived CDR1 and CDR2 are SGHKS and YYEKEE (reference sequence). V shed 2 bases and J shed 2 bases, with 11 bases lying between them. The CDR3 loop spans 14 amino acids. This chain's CDR3 is CASSFLQGPYEQYF. CDR3 bases: TGTGCCAGCAGCTTCCTACAGGGCCCCTACGAGCAGTACTTC.

The rearrangement uses TRBV11-2 and TRBJ2-2; D uncertain. V lost 5 bases to trimming and J lost 8 bases, with 18 bases between them. In germline, CDR1 is SGHAT, CDR2 FQNNGV. The CDR3 covers 15 residues. The CDR3 nucleotides read TGTGCCAGCAGCATGGCAATCAGCCGCAGTGGGGAGCTGTTTTTT. Protein sequence: CASSMAISRSGELFF. Filled out from reference TRBV11-2 and TRBJ2-2, the complete variable domain reads EAGVAQSPRYKIIEKRQSVAFWCNPISGHATLYWYQQILGQGPKLLIQFQNNGVVDDSQLPKDRFSAERLKGVDSTLKIQPAKLEDSAVYLCASSMAISRSGELFFGEGSRLTVL.

The chain joins TRBV5-4 to TRBJ2-7; D is possibly TRBD1 or TRBD2 (5 bases each). V lost 5 bases and J 0 bases, leaving 15 bases between the germline ends. The germline V gene encodes CDR1 SGHNT and CDR2 YYREEE (reference sequence). The CDR3 sequence is 15 residues long. In DNA, the CDR3 is TGTGCCAGCAGGGATACTAGTCAGGGCTCCTACGAGCAGTACTTC. Translating gives CASRDTSQGSYEQYF.

The rearrangement uses TRBV6-6 and TRBJ2-7, with 8 bases aligning to TRBD1. The CDR3 has 16 residues. V shed 0 bases and J 7 bases; nucleotides not matched to a gene: 11. The germline CDR1 and CDR2 sequences are MNHNY and SVGAGI (reference sequence). CDR3 region: CASSYSRDRTLGEQYF. The DNA for the CDR3 is TGTGCCAGCAGTTACTCCCGGGACAGGACGCTAGGAGAGCAGTACTTC.

This chain links TRBV10-3 with TRBJ1-1, with TRBD1 as a possible D gene (6 bases). This CDR3 contains 14 residues. Trimming took 5 bases from V and 0 from J, leaving 10 bases between them. The germline CDR1 and CDR2 sequences are ENHRY and SYGVKD. The CDR3: CAISPGHMNTEAFF. CDR3 bases: TGTGCCATCAGTCCGGGACATATGAACACTGAAGCTTTCTTT.

This clone was counted once. V is TRBV7-2 and J is TRBJ2-3; no firm D call. Trimming took off 1 base at V and 0 bases at J, with 5 bases between the two ends. Germline values: CDR1 SGHTA, CDR2 FQGNSA. This CDR3 region has 14 residues. The CDR3 DNA sequence: TGTGCCAGCAGCTTAGACCTAAGCACAGATACGCAGTATTTT. The encoded protein is CASSLDLSTDTQYF.

The chain is built from TRBV9 and TRBJ2-2, with D hard to call. V lost 7 bases and J 1 base, leaving 5 bases between the germline ends. The germline CDR1 and CDR2 sequences are SGDLS and YYNGEE. This CDR3 has 12 residues. The CDR3 here is CASCVNTGELFF. Here the CDR3 DNA reads TGTGCCAGCTGTGTGAACACCGGGGAGCTGTTTTTT.

This chain connects TRBV4-3 to TRBJ1-2; 7 bases line up with TRBD1. Losses at the gene ends were 4 bases for V and 2 bases for J; bases not matched to a gene: 4. In germline, CDR1 is LGHNA, CDR2 YSLEER. The CDR3 is 14 amino acids. The CDR3 reads CASSRGQLNYGYTF. In DNA form, the CDR3 reads TGCGCCAGCAGCCGGGGACAGTTAAACTATGGCTACACCTTC.

The rearrangement links TRBV11-2 to TRBJ2-1; TRBD2 is a possible D gene (6 bases). Germline V gives CDR1 SGHAT, CDR2 FQNNGV. The CDR3 consists of 14 residues. V was cut by 3 bases and J by 8 bases, with 14 bases left in between. CDR3 amino acids: CASSFQTSGHEQFF. Here the CDR3 DNA reads TGTGCCAGCAGCTTTCAGACTAGTGGGCATGAGCAGTTCTTC.

The chain couples TRBV7-3 to TRBJ2-7; 7 bases are a match to TRBD2. CDR1 and CDR2 (germline): SGHTA, FQGTGA. The CDR3 spans 14 residues. V was clipped by 4 bases and J by 5 bases; unmatched bases: 8. CDR3 in DNA: TGTGCCAGCAGCTCTAACTCCGGGGGGAACGAGCAGTACTTC. As protein: CASSSNSGGNEQYF.

J is TRBJ2-2 and V is TRBV19, with 7 bases matching TRBD2. The germline gives CDR1 LNHDA, CDR2 SQIVND (reference sequence). CDR3 length: 16 residues. V was pared by 2 bases and J by 0 bases, with 3 bases of the junction left unmatched. CDR3 nucleotides: TGTGCCAGTAGTATACGGGCGGGGGCGAACACCGGGGAGCTGTTTTTT. As protein: CASSIRAGANTGELFF.